The clone carrying this T cell receptor beta chain was seen only a few times. The antigen remains unidentified. Each cDNA molecule carried a unique molecular identifier. TCRdb processed the 5' RACE reads anew with MiXCR; each CDR3 protein has one entry. The sample lists roughly 80,000 distinct CDR3 sequences, roughly 6% occurring once. The data are from a study of early T cells in non-severe SARS-CoV-2 infection. Looking at the study overall: Bulk RNA isolated from unsorted whole blood underwent sequencing; chains were not paired.

General study points: VDJdb matching, biased toward anti-spike CD8 responses, missed private and CD4 specificities.

The V gene lost 4 bases and the J gene lost 3 bases, with 4 bases spanning the gap. This CDR3 spans 13 amino acids. The TCR originated in an adult who was a healthcare worker with PCR-confirmed SARS-CoV-2 infection or an uninfected control (not recorded which). Specimen: whole blood. The rearrangement links TRBV12-3 or TRBV12-4 to TRBJ2-6; D unclear. DNA for the CDR3: TGTGCCAGCAGTTATGGTGGGGCCAACGTCCTGACTTTC. The encoded protein is CASSYGGANVLTF.